The next 31 T cell receptor beta chains were all read from a single sample in a study of T cell responses to AZD1222 COVID-19 vaccine. The method was immunoSEQ multiplex PCR; TCRdb's version includes in-frame clones alone and lacks a portion of them. Of tens of thousands of clones listed, approximately 86% are singletons. The sample was peripheral blood, taken on day 0 of AZD1222 vaccination. The receptor set was obtained from an adult in good health.

Here the CDR3 DNA reads TGTGCCAGCAGCTTTACAGGGGGCGGAAGTCAGCCCCAGCATTTT. Translated, it gives CASSFTGGGSQPQHF. V is TRBV7-2 and J is TRBJ1-5; 9 nucleotides align to TRBD1. The CDR3 is 15 amino acids. The V segment lost 3 bases and the J segment 6 bases; nucleotides outside the gene matches: 6. Per the germline V gene, CDR1 is SGHTA and CDR2 is FQGNSA.

The genes are TRBV18 and TRBJ1-1, with no clear D. The V end was cut by 3 bases, the J end by 4 bases, with 12 bases between. The CDR3 contains 14 residues. CDR1 and CDR2 (germline): KGHSH, LQKENI. The CDR3 nucleotides read TGTGCCAGCTCACCTACCGGTTCTGGCACTGAAGCTTTCTTT. It translates to CASSPTGSGTEAFF.

V usage is TRBV11-3 and J usage is TRBJ1-1; the D is unclear. The V gene's germline CDR1 is SGHNT and CDR2 YENEEA. The CDR3 is 13 residues long. V lost 4 bases and J lost 1, with 7 bases in between. CDR3 nucleotides: TGTGCCAGCAGCTCCCATAGGAACACTGAAGCTTTCTTT. It translates to CASSSHRNTEAFF.

The genes are TRBV7-9 and TRBJ1-4; D ambiguous. V lost 7 bases and J lost 7, with 16 bases in between. Germline-derived CDR1 and CDR2 are SEHNR and FQNEAQ (reference sequence). This CDR3 is 14 amino acids long. In DNA form, the CDR3 reads TGTGCCAGCACCCCTAGTAAGGGCAGTGAAAAACTGTTTTTT. This encodes CASTPSKGSEKLFF.

This chain joins TRBV13 and TRBJ2-1, with D possibly TRBD2 on 6 matching bases. In germline, CDR1 is PRHDT, CDR2 FYEKMQ (reference sequence). Trimming took 7 bases from V and 8 from J, leaving 21 bases between them. The CDR3 runs to 15 residues. CDR3 bases: TGTGCCAGCACCTCCCGGCTAGCGCCGCGCGATGAGCAGTTCTTC. This codes for CASTSRLAPRDEQFF.

The genes are TRBV4-3 and TRBJ2-5; 12 bases agree with TRBD2. Per the germline V gene, CDR1 is LGHNA and CDR2 is YSLEER. The CDR3 is 17 amino acids. V was clipped by 0 bases and J by 5 bases; unmatched bases: 7. This chain's CDR3 is CASSQDLAGGWWETQYF. CDR3 in DNA: TGCGCCAGCAGCCAAGATCTAGCGGGAGGGTGGTGGGAGACCCAGTACTTC.

The chain recombines TRBV14 with TRBJ1-1, with D maybe TRBD1 (5 bases). Germline V lookup: CDR1 SGHDN, CDR2 FVKESK. The length of the CDR3 is 13 residues. V gave up 6 bases and J gave up 3 bases, with 11 bases separating them. The CDR3 spells CASRTDTYTEAFF. CDR3 nucleotides: TGTGCCAGCAGGACAGACACTTACACTGAAGCTTTCTTT.

V and J are TRBV3-1 (or the pseudogene TRBV3-2) and TRBJ2-2; perhaps TRBD2 as D (5 bases). Between the trimmed V and J ends, which lost 0 bases and 1 base, there was a span of 12 bases. The germline V gene encodes CDR1 LGHDT and CDR2 YNNKEL (reference sequence). This CDR3 has 17 amino acids. DNA of the CDR3: TGTGCCAGCAGCCAAGATGGCGGGTTGTTGAACACCGGGGAGCTGTTTTTT. It encodes CASSQDGGLLNTGELFF.

The chain has TRBV5-1 and TRBJ1-3; weak D call: TRBD1 (5 bases). With 3 bases removed from V and 6 bases from J, the gap between germline ends came to 19 bases. Germline V lookup: CDR1 SGHRS, CDR2 YFSETQ. This CDR3 has 16 residues. CDR3 bases: TGCGCCAGCAGCTCTTACCCCCAGGGTGAGCTAAACACCATATATTTT. Translating gives CASSSYPQGELNTIYF.

V gene TRBV18 combines with J gene TRBJ1-1; TRBD1 matches at 7 bases. V lost 8 bases and J lost 3; bases outside the gene matches: 3. The V gene's germline CDR1 is KGHSH and CDR2 LQKENI. The CDR3 extends over 12 amino acids. CDR3 in amino acids: CASRTGDTEAFF. Written as DNA, the CDR3 is TGTGCCAGCCGAACAGGGGACACTGAAGCTTTCTTT.

The V and J genes are TRBV6-5 and TRBJ2-7; D is unresolved. The CDR3 is 15 amino acids. V lost 6 bases to trimming and J lost 2 bases, with 17 bases between them. CDR1 and CDR2 (germline): MNHEY, SVGAGI. The CDR3 nucleotides read TGTGCCAGCAGCCCGGCGCCGGACCAGGCCTACGAGCAGTACTTC. This sequence encodes CASSPAPDQAYEQYF.

CDR3 in DNA: TGCGCCAGCAGCCAGACTAGCGGGAGTTACGAGCAGTACTTC. This translates into CASSQTSGSYEQYF. The rearrangement joins TRBV4-1 to TRBJ2-7, with 12 bases matching TRBD2. CDR3 length: 14 residues. Per the germline V gene, CDR1 is MGHRA and CDR2 is YSYEKL. V dropped 3 bases and J dropped 4; count of bases not matched to a gene: 1.

The rearrangement uses TRBV29-1 and TRBJ2-2, with TRBD2 as a possible D gene (6 bases). Germline CDR1 and CDR2: SQVTM and ANQGSEA. CDR3 length: 14 residues. V lost 4 bases and J 1 base, leaving 10 bases between the germline ends. CDR3 sequence: CSVVYSGNTGELFF. For the CDR3, the DNA is TGCAGCGTTGTTTATAGCGGGAACACCGGGGAGCTGTTTTTT.

V is TRBV19 and J is TRBJ1-1; 8 positions match TRBD1. The CDR3 has 15 amino acids. J lost 5 bases, V lost 2 bases, and 7 bases had no gene match. Germline values: CDR1 LNHDA, CDR2 SQIVND (reference sequence). The CDR3 nucleotides read TGTGCCAGTAGTATAACAGGGGGAATGGGGACTGAAGCTTTCTTT. Translated, it gives CASSITGGMGTEAFF.

This chain joins TRBV28 and TRBJ2-1, with 9 bases that match TRBD2. V dropped 2 bases and J dropped 9; count of bases not matched to a gene: 2. The CDR3 is made up of 13 amino acids. Germline CDR1 MDHEN, CDR2 SYDVKM. The CDR3 region is CASSLGTSSEQFF. CDR3 coding DNA: TGTGCCAGCAGTTTAGGGACTAGCAGTGAGCAGTTCTTC.

The genes are TRBV18 and TRBJ1-2; maybe TRBD1 (6 bases). The CDR3 covers 16 residues. Per germline, CDR1 KGHSH and CDR2 LQKENI. V lost 2 bases and J lost 6, with 19 bases in between. CDR3 residues: CASSPFPGASFDGYTF. The CDR3 region has the DNA TGTGCCAGCTCACCATTTCCGGGGGCGTCTTTTGATGGCTACACCTTC.

The chain couples TRBV2 to TRBJ2-2, with 14 bases matching TRBD2. V lost 10 bases, J lost 7 bases, and 8 bases stayed unmatched. The CDR3 contains 15 residues. Germline-derived CDR1 and CDR2 are SNHLY and FYNNEI. The CDR3 DNA follows: TGTGCCACCGGGACTAGCGGGAGAAGGGGCGGGGAGCTGTTTTTT. Translation gives CATGTSGRRGGELFF.

This rearrangement joins TRBV5-1 to TRBJ2-7; D is perhaps TRBD1 or TRBD2 (5 bases each). CDR1 and CDR2 from the germline V gene are SGHRS and YFSETQ. The CDR3 is 21 amino acids. Trimming removed 4 bases at V and 4 bases at J, with 36 bases between. This CDR3 is CASSPRDGLPTAKGEFYEQYF. CDR3 DNA: TGCGCCAGCAGCCCTCGGGACGGACTTCCCACGGCTAAGGGTGAATTTTACGAGCAGTACTTC.

V gene TRBV28 combines with J gene TRBJ2-1; D not resolved. With 7 bases removed from V and 10 bases from J, the gap between germline ends came to 14 bases. The CDR3 spans 12 residues. Germline V gene lookup returns CDR1 MDHEN and CDR2 SYDVKM. Here the CDR3 reads CASTPTTREQFF. CDR3 nucleotide sequence: TGTGCCAGCACCCCGACCACTCGGGAGCAGTTCTTC.

The V gene is TRBV9, the J gene TRBJ2-1, with D unresolved. The V gene's germline CDR1 is SGDLS and CDR2 YYNGEE. V lost 2 bases to trimming and J lost 7 bases, with 13 bases between them. This CDR3 region has 14 residues. The CDR3 sequence is CASSVGGIENEQFF. As DNA, the CDR3 is TGTGCCAGCAGCGTCGGTGGCATTGAAAATGAGCAGTTCTTC. The full variable domain, completed using reference TRBV9 and TRBJ2-1, is DSGVTQTPKHLITATGQRVTLRCSPRSGDLSVYWYQQSLDQGLQFLIQYYNGEERAKGNILERFSAQQFPDLHSELNLSSLELGDSALYFCASSVGGIENEQFFGPGTRLTVL.

The J gene is TRBJ1-1, the V gene TRBV6-5; 8 bases fit TRBD1. This CDR3 region has 15 residues. The trim removed 1 base at V and 2 bases at J, leaving 3 bases unmatched. Germline-derived CDR1 and CDR2 are MNHEY and SVGAGI. For the CDR3, the DNA is TGTGCCAGCAGTTACTACGGGACAGGAAACACTGAAGCTTTCTTT. This sequence encodes CASSYYGTGNTEAFF.

V is TRBV10-3 and J is TRBJ1-1; D gene unclear. Germline CDR1 ENHRY, CDR2 SYGVKD. This CDR3 contains 13 residues. The germline V and J ends were trimmed by 0 bases and 1 base, with 3 bases remaining between them. CDR3 residues: CAISESRNTEAFF. DNA of the CDR3: TGTGCCATCAGTGAGTCAAGGAACACTGAAGCTTTCTTT.

This clone has just one count. The chain employs TRBV10-3 and TRBJ2-6; 12 positions agree with TRBD2. Germline V gene data show CDR1 as ENHRY and CDR2 as SYGVKD. This CDR3 has 17 amino acids. J lost 2 bases, V lost 5 bases, and 4 bases had no gene match. The chain's CDR3 is CAISRLAGVTGANVLTF. The CDR3 DNA follows: TGTGCCATCAGTAGACTAGCGGGAGTAACTGGGGCCAACGTCCTGACTTTC.

The CDR3 coding sequence is TGCGCCAGCAGCTCCCCGACAGGGATGGATGAAGCTTTCTTT. It translates to CASSSPTGMDEAFF. The chain joins TRBV5-1 to TRBJ1-1; 7 positions agree with TRBD1. With 3 bases clipped from V and 7 bases from J, the junction kept 9 bases outside the gene matches. In germline, CDR1 is SGHRS, CDR2 YFSETQ. The CDR3 totals 14 residues. The whole variable domain, filled in from reference TRBV5-1 and TRBJ1-1, reads KAGVTQTPRYLIKTRGQQVTLSCSPISGHRSVSWYQQTPGQGLQFLFEYFSETQRNKGNFPGRFSGRQFSNSRSEMNVSTLELGDSALYLCASSSPTGMDEAFFGQGTRLTVV.

The V call is TRBV3-1 (or the pseudogene TRBV3-2), the J call TRBJ1-1; TRBD1 is a possible D gene (6 bases). Germline V CDR1 and CDR2: LGHDT, YNNKEL (reference sequence). The CDR3 spans 13 residues. Between the trimmed V and J ends, which lost 3 bases and 2 bases, there was a span of 7 bases. CDR3 coding DNA: TGTGCCAGCAGCCAGGGGGCCAACACTGAAGCTTTCTTT. This translates into CASSQGANTEAFF.

The J gene is TRBJ2-7, the V gene TRBV4-1, with no clear D. The germline CDR1 and CDR2 sequences are MGHRA and YSYEKL. V dropped 0 bases and J dropped 0 bases, with 9 bases sitting between them. The CDR3 is 15 residues long. The chain's CDR3 is CASSQDASHSYEQYF. The DNA for the CDR3 is TGCGCCAGCAGCCAAGATGCAAGCCACTCCTACGAGCAGTACTTC.

V usage is TRBV19 and J usage is TRBJ2-7; 10 bases are shared with TRBD2. Germline trimming cut 4 bases from V and 4 bases from J; bases unmatched to any gene: 19. The CDR3 runs 19 residues. Germline V gene lookup returns CDR1 LNHDA and CDR2 SQIVND (reference sequence). CDR3 coding DNA: TGTGCCAGTAGTACGCGTGGAGCTAGCGGGAGTTTTTGGGTGTACGAGCAGTACTTC. Translating gives CASSTRGASGSFWVYEQYF.

The V gene is TRBV6-1, the J gene TRBJ2-7, with 10 bases matching TRBD2. Germline CDR1 is MNHNS and CDR2 is SASEGT. This CDR3 has 16 amino acids. Trimming cost V 3 bases and J 2 bases; bases outside gene matches: 7. CDR3 region: CASSDPTSGKAYEQYF. In nucleotides, the CDR3 is TGTGCCAGCAGTGACCCAACTAGCGGGAAGGCCTACGAGCAGTACTTC.

The chain uses TRBV29-1 and TRBJ2-5; D might be TRBD2 (5 bases). Trimming stripped 4 bases from V and 5 bases from J, with 11 bases between. The CDR3 contains 12 residues. CDR1 and CDR2 from the germline V gene are SQVTM and ANQGSEA. CDR3 in DNA: TGCAGCGTTGTCGGGGATTCGGAGACCCAGTACTTC. This translates into CSVVGDSETQYF. Using reference TRBV29-1 and TRBJ2-5 for the parts outside the CDR3, the full variable domain is SAVISQKPSRDICQRGTSLTIQCQVDSQVTMMFWYRQQPGQSLTLIATANQGSEATYESGFVIDKFPISRPNLTFSTLTVSNMSPEDSSIYLCSVVGDSETQYFGPGTRLLVL.

The chain is built from TRBV6-5 and TRBJ1-1; D uncertain. Trimming removed 0 bases at V and 0 bases at J, with 5 bases between. The germline gives CDR1 MNHEY, CDR2 SVGAGI. This CDR3 spans 14 amino acids. CDR3 sequence: CASSYSRLNTEAFF. The CDR3 region has the DNA TGTGCCAGCAGTTACTCGAGGCTGAACACTGAAGCTTTCTTT.

The rearrangement joins TRBV11-2 to TRBJ2-7, with TRBD1 matching over 7 bases. The CDR3 runs 13 residues. Per germline, CDR1 SGHAT and CDR2 FQNNGV. Germline trimming cut 2 bases from V and 7 bases from J; bases unmatched to any gene: 5. For the CDR3, the DNA is TGTGCCAGCAGCTTATGGACAGGCCATGAGCAGTACTTC. Protein product: CASSLWTGHEQYF. Filled out from reference TRBV11-2 and TRBJ2-7, the complete variable domain reads EAGVAQSPRYKIIEKRQSVAFWCNPISGHATLYWYQQILGQGPKLLIQFQNNGVVDDSQLPKDRFSAERLKGVDSTLKIQPAKLEDSAVYLCASSLWTGHEQYFGPGTRLTVT.